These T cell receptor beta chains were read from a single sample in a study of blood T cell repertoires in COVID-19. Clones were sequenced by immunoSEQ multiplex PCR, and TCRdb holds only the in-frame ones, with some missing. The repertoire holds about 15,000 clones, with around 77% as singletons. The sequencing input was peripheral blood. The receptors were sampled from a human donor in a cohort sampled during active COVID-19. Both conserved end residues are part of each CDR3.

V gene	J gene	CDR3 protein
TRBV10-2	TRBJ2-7	CASCPIPTLEQYF
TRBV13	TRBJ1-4	CASSLARGNEKLFF
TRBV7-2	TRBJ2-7	CASSFRTSGLEQYF
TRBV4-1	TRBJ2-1	CASSQKLAGDLYNEQFF
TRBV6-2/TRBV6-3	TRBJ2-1	CASSYVSAGGILGNEQFF
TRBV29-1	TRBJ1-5	CSGIWDSENQPQHF
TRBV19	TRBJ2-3	CASSSGQATDTQYF
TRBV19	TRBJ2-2	CASSAFPSGTRFTGELFF
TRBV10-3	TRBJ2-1	CAISEIGNEQFF
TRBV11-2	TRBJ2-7	CASSLEGTDLYSYEQYF
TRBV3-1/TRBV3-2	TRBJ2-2	CASSPGLAGGNTGELFF
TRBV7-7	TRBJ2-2	CASSAPQAGGELFF
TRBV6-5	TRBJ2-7	CASSYTRGSFSEQYF
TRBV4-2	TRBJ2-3	CASSPSGVTDTQYF
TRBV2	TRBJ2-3	CASTWTRDTQYF
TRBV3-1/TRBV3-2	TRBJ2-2	CASSQGGAGANTGELFF
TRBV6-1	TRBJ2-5	CASSELQETQYF
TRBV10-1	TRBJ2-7	CASSPGGGYEQYF
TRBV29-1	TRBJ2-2	CSVEVDSGLAGNTGELFF
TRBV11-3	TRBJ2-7	CASSLAQGYEQYF
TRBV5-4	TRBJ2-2	CASSSRTGGAGELFF
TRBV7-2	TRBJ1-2	CASSSAGQFWGYTF
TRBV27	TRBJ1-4	CASREGASNEKLFF
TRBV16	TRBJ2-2	CASSTPYTGELFF
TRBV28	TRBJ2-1	CASSPFSDEQFF
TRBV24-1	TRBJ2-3	CATSDRGASSTDTQYF
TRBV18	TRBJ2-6	CASSLSSGANVLTF
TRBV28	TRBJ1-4	CASSLASAGGEKLFF
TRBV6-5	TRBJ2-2	CASKDRVFTGELFF
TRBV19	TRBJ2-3	CASKEGAADTQYF
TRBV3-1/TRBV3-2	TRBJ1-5	CASSSGTGGRSNQPQHF
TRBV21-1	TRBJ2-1	CASSKACPGYNEQFF
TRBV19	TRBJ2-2	CASNRDRVKAGELFF
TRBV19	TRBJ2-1	CASSASGSRNEQFF
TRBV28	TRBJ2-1	CASSLPFPGTGGSEQFF
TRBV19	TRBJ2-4	CASSIPPTGRVENIQYF
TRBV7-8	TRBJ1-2	CASRPGRGRGQGDGYTF
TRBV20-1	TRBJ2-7	CSATVREQYF